This TCR beta chain was captured in a study of blood T cell repertoires in COVID-19. The protocol was immunoSEQ multiplex PCR, while the TCRdb copy is restricted to in-frame clones and leaves out a portion. The sample holds fewer than 250,000 clones, under 90% seen once. Participant age was roughly 18 to 95 years, and participants resided in roughly 25 US areas. V shed 4 bases and J 5 bases; nucleotides not matched to a gene: 1. Germline CDR1 reads SGHAT; CDR2 reads FQNNGV. The CDR3 has 12 amino acids. The receptor comes from a woman between 45 and 65 years old who had been exposed to COVID-19. Input material: PBMCs or T cells enriched from blood (not recorded which). The V call is TRBV11-2, the J call TRBJ2-7; 8 bases are a match to TRBD1. DNA of the CDR3: TGTGCCAGCAGCTCGGACAGGGACGAGCAGTACTTC. Translation: CASSSDRDEQYF. The variable domain in full, completed from reference TRBV11-2 and TRBJ2-7, reads EAGVAQSPRYKIIEKRQSVAFWCNPISGHATLYWYQQILGQGPKLLIQFQNNGVVDDSQLPKDRFSAERLKGVDSTLKIQPAKLEDSAVYLCASSSDRDEQYFGPGTRLTVT.